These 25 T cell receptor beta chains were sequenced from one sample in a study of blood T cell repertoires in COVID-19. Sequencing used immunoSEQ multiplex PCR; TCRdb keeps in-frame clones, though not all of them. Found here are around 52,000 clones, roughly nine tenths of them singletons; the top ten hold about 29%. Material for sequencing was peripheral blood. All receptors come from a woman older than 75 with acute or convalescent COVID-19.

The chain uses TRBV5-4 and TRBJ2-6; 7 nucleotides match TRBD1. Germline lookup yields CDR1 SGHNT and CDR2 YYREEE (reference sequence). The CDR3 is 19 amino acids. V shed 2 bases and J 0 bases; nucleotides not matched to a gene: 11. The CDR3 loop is CASSLRTGSPHSGANVLTF. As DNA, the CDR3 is TGTGCCAGCAGCTTACGGACAGGCTCTCCTCACTCTGGGGCCAACGTCCTGACTTTC.

CDR3 loop: CASSPGTGPSGNTIYF. The CDR3 DNA follows: TGTGCCAGCAGCCCTGGGACAGGACCTTCTGGAAACACCATATATTTT. The chain uses TRBV7-4 and TRBJ1-3; TRBD1 aligns across 8 bases. This CDR3 has 16 residues. The J segment lost 1 base and the V segment lost 5 bases, leaving 7 bases of the junction unmatched. Germline CDR1 is SGHVT and CDR2 is SQSDAQ.

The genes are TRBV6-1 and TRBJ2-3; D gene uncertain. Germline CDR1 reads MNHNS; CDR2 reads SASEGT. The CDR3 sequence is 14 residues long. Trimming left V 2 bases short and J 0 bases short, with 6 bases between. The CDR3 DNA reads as TGTGCCAGCAGTGAAATGTCGAGCACAGATACGCAGTATTTT. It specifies CASSEMSSTDTQYF.

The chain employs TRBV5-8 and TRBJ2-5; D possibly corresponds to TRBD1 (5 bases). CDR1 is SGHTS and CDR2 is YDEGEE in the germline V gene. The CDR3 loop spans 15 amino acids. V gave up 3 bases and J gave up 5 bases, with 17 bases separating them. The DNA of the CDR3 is TGTGCCAGCAGCTCGTGGTCAGGGTCTTCGGAGACCCAGTACTTC. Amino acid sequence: CASSSWSGSSETQYF.

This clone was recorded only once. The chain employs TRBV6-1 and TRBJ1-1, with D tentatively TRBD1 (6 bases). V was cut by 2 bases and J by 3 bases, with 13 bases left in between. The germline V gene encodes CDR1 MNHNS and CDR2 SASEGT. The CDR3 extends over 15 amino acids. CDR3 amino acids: CASSETGQLYTEAFF. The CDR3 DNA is TGTGCCAGCAGTGAAACGGGACAACTTTACACTGAAGCTTTCTTT.

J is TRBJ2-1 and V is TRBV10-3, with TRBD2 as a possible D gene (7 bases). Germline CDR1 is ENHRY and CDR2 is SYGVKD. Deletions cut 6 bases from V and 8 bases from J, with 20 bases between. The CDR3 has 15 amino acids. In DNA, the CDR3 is TGTGCCATCAGGTCGGGGGGCTCGTGGATGTATGAGCAGTTCTTC. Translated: CAIRSGGSWMYEQFF.

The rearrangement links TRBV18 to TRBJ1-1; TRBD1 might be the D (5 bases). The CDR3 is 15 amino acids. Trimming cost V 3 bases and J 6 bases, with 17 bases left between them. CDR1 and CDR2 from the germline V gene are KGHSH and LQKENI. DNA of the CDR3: TGTGCCAGCTCACCTCTCGGGGGGGTAAGCGCTGAAGCTTTCTTT. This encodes CASSPLGGVSAEAFF.

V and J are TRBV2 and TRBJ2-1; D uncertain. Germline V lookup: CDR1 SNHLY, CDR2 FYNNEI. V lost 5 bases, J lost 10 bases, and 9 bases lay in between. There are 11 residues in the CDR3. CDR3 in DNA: TGTGCCAGCAGTTCTTTTGAGGAGCAGTTCTTC. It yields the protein CASSSFEEQFF.

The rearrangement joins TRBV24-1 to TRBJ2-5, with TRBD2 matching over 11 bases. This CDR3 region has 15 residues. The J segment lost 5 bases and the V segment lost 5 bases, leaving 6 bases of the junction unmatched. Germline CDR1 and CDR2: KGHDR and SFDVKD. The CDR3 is CATSAASGGTETQYF. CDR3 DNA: TGTGCCACCAGTGCGGCTAGCGGGGGGACGGAGACCCAGTACTTC.

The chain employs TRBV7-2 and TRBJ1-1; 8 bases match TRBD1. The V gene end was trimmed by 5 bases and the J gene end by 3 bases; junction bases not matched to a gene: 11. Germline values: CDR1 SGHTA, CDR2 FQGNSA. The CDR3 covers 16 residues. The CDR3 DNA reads TGTGCCAGCAGCGTACAGGGGGGACGGTTGGACACTGAAGCTTTCTTT. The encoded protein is CASSVQGGRLDTEAFF.

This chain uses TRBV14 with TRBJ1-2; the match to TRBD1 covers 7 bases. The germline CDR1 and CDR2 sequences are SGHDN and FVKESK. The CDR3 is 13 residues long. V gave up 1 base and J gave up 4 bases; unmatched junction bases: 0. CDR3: CASSQGDSYGYTF. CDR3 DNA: TGTGCCAGCAGCCAAGGGGACAGCTATGGCTACACCTTC.

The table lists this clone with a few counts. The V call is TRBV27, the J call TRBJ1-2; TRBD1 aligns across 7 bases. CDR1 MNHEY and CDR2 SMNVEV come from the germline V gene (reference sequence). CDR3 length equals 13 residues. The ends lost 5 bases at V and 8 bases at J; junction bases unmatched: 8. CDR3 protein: CASSGDGQDGYTF. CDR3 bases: TGTGCCAGCAGTGGAGACGGACAGGACGGCTACACCTTC.

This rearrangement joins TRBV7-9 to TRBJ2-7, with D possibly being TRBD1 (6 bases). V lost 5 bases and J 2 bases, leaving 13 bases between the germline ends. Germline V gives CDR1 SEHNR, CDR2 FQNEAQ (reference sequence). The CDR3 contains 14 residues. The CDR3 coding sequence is TGTGCCAGCAGCATTTTACAGGGCCCCTACGAGCAGTACTTC. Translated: CASSILQGPYEQYF. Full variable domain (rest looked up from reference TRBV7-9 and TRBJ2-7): DTGVSQNPRHKITKRGQNVTFRCDPISEHNRLYWYRQTLGQGPEFLTYFQNEAQLEKSRLLSDRFSAERPKGSFSTLEIQRTEQGDSAMYLCASSILQGPYEQYFGPGTRLTVT.

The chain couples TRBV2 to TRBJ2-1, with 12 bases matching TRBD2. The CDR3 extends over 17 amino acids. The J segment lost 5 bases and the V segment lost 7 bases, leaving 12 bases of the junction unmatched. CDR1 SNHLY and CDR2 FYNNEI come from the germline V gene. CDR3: CASKGPLAGGAHNEQFF. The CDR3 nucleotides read TGTGCCAGCAAGGGACCCCTAGCGGGGGGGGCGCACAATGAGCAGTTCTTC. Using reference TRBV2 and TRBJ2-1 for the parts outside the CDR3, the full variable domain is EPEVTQTPSHQVTQMGQEVILRCVPISNHLYFYWYRQILGQKVEFLVSFYNNEISEKSEIFDDQFSVERPDGSNFTLKIRSTKLEDSAMYFCASKGPLAGGAHNEQFFGPGTRLTVL.

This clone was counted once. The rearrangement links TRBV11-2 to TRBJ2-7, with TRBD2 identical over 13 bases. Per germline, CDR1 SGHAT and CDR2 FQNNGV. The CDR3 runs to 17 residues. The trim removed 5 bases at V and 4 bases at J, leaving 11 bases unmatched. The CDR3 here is CASSPYMTSGGSYEQYF. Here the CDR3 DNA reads TGTGCCAGCAGCCCATATATGACTAGCGGGGGGTCGTACGAGCAGTACTTC.

CDR3 loop: CASSPRGNWEQYF. The CDR3 DNA reads TGTGCCAGTAGTCCGCGCGGAAACTGGGAGCAGTACTTC. The chain couples TRBV19 to TRBJ2-7, with D unclear. The CDR3 has 13 residues. Germline CDR1 reads LNHDA; CDR2 reads SQIVND (reference sequence). Trimming stripped 5 bases from V and 7 bases from J, with 15 bases between.

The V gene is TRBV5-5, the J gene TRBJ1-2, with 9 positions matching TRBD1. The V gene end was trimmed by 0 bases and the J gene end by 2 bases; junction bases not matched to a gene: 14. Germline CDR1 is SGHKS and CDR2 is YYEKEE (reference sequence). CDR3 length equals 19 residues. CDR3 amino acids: CASSLAWRPPTGGNYGYTF. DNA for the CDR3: TGTGCCAGCAGCTTGGCGTGGCGCCCCCCAACAGGGGGCAACTATGGCTACACCTTC.

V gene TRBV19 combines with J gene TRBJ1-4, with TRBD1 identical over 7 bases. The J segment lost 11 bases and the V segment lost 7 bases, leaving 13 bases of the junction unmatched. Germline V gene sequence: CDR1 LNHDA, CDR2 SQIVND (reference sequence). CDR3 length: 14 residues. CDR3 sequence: CASNSGTEGEKLFF. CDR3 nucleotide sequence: TGTGCCAGTAATAGCGGGACAGAGGGAGAGAAACTGTTTTTT. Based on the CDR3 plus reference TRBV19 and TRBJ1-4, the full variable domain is DGGITQSPKYLFRKEGQNVTLSCEQNLNHDAMYWYRQDPGQGLRLIYYSQIVNDFQKGDIAEGYSVSREKKESFPLTVTSAQKNPTAFYLCASNSGTEGEKLFFGSGTQLSVL.

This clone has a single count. This CDR3 is CASSQGRAGGLNEQFF. The CDR3, as DNA: TGCGCCAGCAGCCAAGGTCGAGCGGGGGGGCTCAATGAGCAGTTCTTC. The V gene is TRBV4-1, the J gene TRBJ2-1; 10 bases fit TRBD2. V trimming: 1 base; J trimming: 6 bases; junction bases outside the gene matches: 6. CDR3 length equals 16 residues. Germline assignment: CDR1 MGHRA and CDR2 YSYEKL.

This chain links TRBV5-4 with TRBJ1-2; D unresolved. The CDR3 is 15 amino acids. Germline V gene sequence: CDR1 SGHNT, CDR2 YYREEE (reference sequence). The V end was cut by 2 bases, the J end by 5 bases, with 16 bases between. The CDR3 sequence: CASSLDTPTSYGYTF. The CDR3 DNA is TGTGCCAGCAGCTTAGATACCCCTACGTCATATGGCTACACCTTC. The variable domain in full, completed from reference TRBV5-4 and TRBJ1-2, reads ETGVTQSPTHLIKTRGQQVTLRCSSQSGHNTVSWYQQALGQGPQFIFQYYREEENGRGNFPPRFSGLQFPNYSSELNVNALELDDSALYLCASSLDTPTSYGYTFGSGTRLTVV.

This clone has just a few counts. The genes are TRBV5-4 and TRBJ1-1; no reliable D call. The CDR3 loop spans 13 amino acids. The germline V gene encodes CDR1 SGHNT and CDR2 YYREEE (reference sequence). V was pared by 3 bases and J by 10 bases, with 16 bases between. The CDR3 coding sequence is TGTGCCAGCAGCTCGGAACGGGGTATGGCAGCTTTCTTT. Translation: CASSSERGMAAFF.

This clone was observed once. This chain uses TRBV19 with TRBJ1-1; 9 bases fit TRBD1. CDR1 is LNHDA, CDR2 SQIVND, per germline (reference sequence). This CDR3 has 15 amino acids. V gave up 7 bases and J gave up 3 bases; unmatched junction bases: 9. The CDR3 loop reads CASIDRGMLDTEAFF. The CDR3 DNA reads TGTGCCAGTATCGACAGGGGGATGTTGGACACTGAAGCTTTCTTT.

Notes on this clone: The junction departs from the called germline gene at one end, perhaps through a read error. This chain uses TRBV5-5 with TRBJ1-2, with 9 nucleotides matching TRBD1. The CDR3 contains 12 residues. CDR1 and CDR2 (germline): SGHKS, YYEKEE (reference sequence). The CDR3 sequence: CASSPRDRAYHF. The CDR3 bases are TGTGCCAGCAGCCCACGGGACAGGGCTTACCACTTC.

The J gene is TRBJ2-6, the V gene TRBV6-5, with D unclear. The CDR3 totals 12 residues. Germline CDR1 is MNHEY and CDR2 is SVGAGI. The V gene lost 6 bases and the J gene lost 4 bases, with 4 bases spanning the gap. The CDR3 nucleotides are TGTGCCAGCAGGTCGGGGGCCAACGTCCTGACTTTC. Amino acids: CASRSGANVLTF.

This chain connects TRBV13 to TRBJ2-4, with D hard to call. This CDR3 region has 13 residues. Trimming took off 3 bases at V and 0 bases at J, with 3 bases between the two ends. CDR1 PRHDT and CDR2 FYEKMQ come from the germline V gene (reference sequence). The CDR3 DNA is TGTGCCAGCAGCTTTCGAGCCAAAAACATTCAGTACTTC. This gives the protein CASSFRAKNIQYF.